These 24 T cell receptor beta chains share one sample of origin, sequenced in a study of tumor and adjacent non-tumor tissue in lung cancer. Three rounds of nested PCR, following a modified ARM-PCR protocol, produced the TCRbeta library. TCRdb ran MiXCR on the multiplex PCR reads and lists one entry per CDR3 protein. Of approximately 100,000 distinct CDR3 sequences in the sample, roughly 73% were seen once. This sample's RNA came from whole unsorted tissue. The sequencing sample was made of lung tumor tissue. The receptors here all came from an older woman with non-small cell lung cancer.

This chain joins TRBV5-1 and TRBJ2-6, with D unresolved. CDR1 and CDR2 (germline): SGHRS, YFSETQ. The V and J ends lost 4 bases and 4 bases respectively, with 9 bases between them. The CDR3 covers 14 residues. The CDR3 DNA reads as TGCGCCAGCAGCAACTCACAGGGGGCCAACGTCCTGACTTTC. The encoded protein is CASSNSQGANVLTF.

This rearrangement joins TRBV4-3 to TRBJ1-6; no definite D call. The length of the CDR3 is 15 residues. Germline V gene sequence: CDR1 LGHNA, CDR2 YSLEER. The V and J ends lost 11 bases and 6 bases respectively, with 20 bases between them. The CDR3 protein is CAGGQDYQPNSPLHF. For the CDR3, the DNA is TGCGCCGGCGGCCAAGATTACCAGCCTAATTCACCCCTCCACTTT.

The V and J genes are TRBV6-6 and TRBJ1-5; D is perhaps TRBD1 (5 bases). Per germline, CDR1 MNHNY and CDR2 SVGAGI (reference sequence). Trimming shortened V by 2 bases and J by 7 bases, and 12 bases separated the two germline ends. The CDR3 contains 14 residues. In DNA, the CDR3 is TGTGCCAGCAGTTACATCAGGGATCACCAGCCCCAGCATTTT. Translating it yields CASSYIRDHQPQHF.

As for this clonotype: A much bigger clone sits one base away, suggesting this may be a read error. V usage is TRBV20-1 and J usage is TRBJ2-7; 9 bases align to TRBD1. The CDR3 runs 15 residues. The ends lost 1 base at V and 7 bases at J; junction bases unmatched: 11. Germline V lookup: CDR1 DFQATT, CDR2 SNEGSKA (reference sequence). The CDR3 coding sequence is TGCAGTGCTAGAGTTGCCCGGACAGGGGTCGGGGAGCAGTACTTC. Amino acid sequence: CSARVARTGVGEQYF.

This clonotype was counted ten times or more. At one end the junction does not follow the germline gene, possibly because of a read error. V usage is TRBV13 and J usage is TRBJ1-1, with D maybe TRBD1 (5 bases). CDR1 and CDR2 (germline): PRHDT, FYEKMQ (reference sequence). The CDR3 contains 10 residues. The CDR3, as DNA: TGTGCCAGCAGCTTGGAACGAGGGGAGTTT. Protein sequence: CASSLERGEF.

With respect to this clonotype: The CDR3 carries no conserved terminal phenylalanine or tryptophan, so it likely arises from a read error. This chain connects TRBV11-2 to TRBJ1-5; no definite D call. CDR1 SGHAT and CDR2 FQNNGV come from the germline V gene. This CDR3 is built from 13 residues. Here the CDR3 DNA reads TGTGCCAACAGCTTACTGGGTGATCAGCCCCAGCATGTT. Translation: CANSLLGDQPQHV.

As concerns this clonotype: At one of its ends the junction is not consistent with the germline gene, which may arise from a read error. The rearrangement links TRBV10-3 to TRBJ2-2; possibly TRBD2 for D (6 bases). The germline gives CDR1 ENHRY, CDR2 SYGVKD. The CDR3 has 16 amino acids. CDR3 amino acids: CTISRTGSDSLGGLFF. The CDR3 region has the DNA TGTACCATCAGTAGAACCGGGTCTGACTCCTTGGGGGGACTGTTTTTT.

The chain is built from TRBV11-2 and TRBJ1-1; tentative D call: TRBD1 (6 bases). Germline V lookup: CDR1 SGHAT, CDR2 FQNNGV. The CDR3 is made up of 13 amino acids. CDR3 sequence reads: CVSAKTGTTEAFF. The CDR3 DNA follows: TGTGTCAGTGCTAAAACAGGGACCACTGAAGCTTTCTTT.

A few counts support this clonotype. The junction differs from germline at one of its ends, possibly a read error. This chain links TRBV6-2 or TRBV6-3 with TRBJ2-1; 7 positions agree with TRBD1. CDR1 and CDR2 from the germline V gene are MNHEY and SVGEGT. The CDR3 is made up of 15 amino acids. The CDR3 sequence is CTSSYEDRAVNEQFF. Here the CDR3 DNA reads TGTACCAGCAGTTACGAAGACAGGGCAGTCAATGAGCAGTTCTTC.

Note on this clonotype: The conserved phenylalanine or tryptophan is not found at the CDR3 terminus, so this likely reflects a read error. This chain's CDR3 is CVSSILGLYGGDSYEQYI. CDR3 in DNA: TGTGTCAGCAGCATACTTGGTTTATACGGGGGCGACTCCTACGAGCAGTACATC. This rearrangement joins TRBV12-3 or TRBV12-4 to TRBJ2-7, with D perhaps being TRBD1 or TRBD2 (6 bases each). The CDR3 is 18 amino acids.

Points on this clonotype: A read error may account for a junction end that differs from germline. The chain joins TRBV11-2 to TRBJ2-3; no reliable D call. The CDR3 covers 15 residues. CDR1 and CDR2 (germline): SGHAT, FQNNGV. The DNA for the CDR3 is TGTGCCAGCAGCGCCACCGTGATGGCCACAGATACGCAATATTTT. This codes for CASSATVMATDTQYF.

Details on this clonotype: A read error may produce the germline difference seen at one junction end. The chain combines TRBV4-1 with TRBJ1-6, with 8 bases identical to TRBD1. CDR3 length: 16 amino acids. Per the germline V gene, CDR1 is MGHRA and CDR2 is YSYEKL. The CDR3 sequence: CPSSLMWTGMNSPLHF. Here the CDR3 DNA reads TGCCCCAGCAGCCTAATGTGGACAGGGATGAATTCACCCCTCCACTTT.

As concerns this clonotype: One end of the junction does not line up with germline, which may come from a read error. The V call is TRBV4-3, the J call TRBJ1-1; maybe TRBD1 (5 bases). CDR1 is LGHNA, CDR2 YSLEER, per germline. The CDR3 has 14 residues. The CDR3 loop reads CASSQYRRNTEAFF. CDR3 in DNA: TGCGCCAGCAGCCAATACAGGAGGAACACTGAAGCATTCTTT.

Concerning this clonotype itself: The junction shows a germline mismatch at one end, possibly a read error. The V gene is TRBV11-1, the J gene TRBJ1-1; the D is unclear. The CDR3 runs 16 residues. Germline loops: CDR1 SGHAT, CDR2 FQDESV (reference sequence). The CDR3 bases are TGTGCCAGTAGCTTAGTGGGCGTTATCCCGAACAATGAAGCTTTCTTT. Translated: CASSLVGVIPNNEAFF.

For this clonotype: A much larger clone sits a single nucleotide away, making a read error possible. V usage is TRBV5-1 and J usage is TRBJ1-1, with unresolved D. Germline CDR1 and CDR2: SGHRS and YFSETQ. The CDR3 consists of 13 residues. The germline V and J ends were trimmed by 5 bases and 0 bases, with 8 bases remaining between them. CDR3 coding DNA: TGCGCCAGCAGTCCTCTGTTGAACACTGAAGCTTTCTTT. As protein: CASSPLLNTEAFF.

A word on this clonotype: One junction end does not reproduce the germline sequence, and a read error may be involved. This chain uses TRBV7-8 with TRBJ2-5; 9 nucleotides match TRBD2. The CDR3 consists of 16 residues. CDR1 and CDR2 (germline): SGHVS, FQNEAQ. CDR3 sequence reads: CASSFRLAVASEIQYF. The DNA for the CDR3 is TGTGCCAGCAGCTTTAGACTAGCGGTGGCTTCAGAGATCCAGTATTTC. Using reference TRBV7-8 and TRBJ2-5 for the parts outside the CDR3, the full variable domain is GAGVSQSPRYKVAKRGQDVALRCDPISGHVSLFWYQQALGQGPEFLTYFQNEAQLDKSGLPSDRFFAERPEGSVSTLKIQRTQQEDSAVYLCASSFRLAVASEIQYFGPGTRLLVL.

On this clonotype itself: A much larger clone differs by one base, so this may be a read error. The CDR3 end shows no conserved phenylalanine or tryptophan, and so a read error is likely. V is TRBV12-3 or TRBV12-4 and J is TRBJ2-7; D uncertain. V dropped 5 bases and J dropped 0 bases, with 14 bases sitting between them. This CDR3 is 15 amino acids long. The CDR3 nucleotides are TGTGCCAGCAGTAGTATCCGGTCCAGCTCCTACGAGCAGTACTTA. Protein product: CASSSIRSSSYEQYL.

On this clonotype: This sequence may be a read error, since a much larger clone differs from it by one base. This sequence joins TRBV30 and TRBJ2-3, with TRBD1 matching 7 bases. Germline CDR1 and CDR2: GTSNPN and SVGIG (reference sequence). The CDR3 length is 13 residues. The CDR3 sequence: CAWSRDSTDKQYF. CDR3 bases: TGTGCCTGGAGTCGGGACAGCACAGATAAGCAGTATTTT.

Turning to this clonotype: One end of the junction varies from germline; a read error may be responsible. V gene TRBV28 combines with J gene TRBJ2-1, with 8 positions matching TRBD1. The CDR3 is made up of 14 amino acids. CDR1 and CDR2 (germline): MDHEN, SYDVKM. The CDR3 sequence is CASSRTGSYNVQFF. In DNA form, the CDR3 reads TGTGCCAGCAGTCGGACAGGGAGCTACAATGTGCAGTTCTTC.

In regard to this clonotype: A much bigger clone sits one base away, suggesting this may be a read error. The rearrangement links TRBV5-6 to TRBJ2-2; 7 bases agree with TRBD2. Germline assignment: CDR1 SGHDT and CDR2 YYEEEE. The CDR3 has 17 residues. In DNA, the CDR3 is TGTGCCAACAGCCCCTTGGGAGGGCAGACGAACACCGGGGAGCTGTTTTTT. It yields the protein CANSPLGGQTNTGELFF.

With regard to this clonotype: A much larger clonotype is one base distant, so this may be a read error. This sequence joins TRBV20-1 and TRBJ2-3; TRBD2 matches at 8 bases. The J segment lost 2 bases and the V segment lost 8 bases, leaving 12 bases of the junction unmatched. In germline, CDR1 is DFQATT, CDR2 SNEGSKA (reference sequence). The CDR3 sequence is 15 residues long. The CDR3, as DNA: TGCAGTACTCCACTCGGGACTAGAATCACAGATACGCAGTATTTT. Protein: CSTPLGTRITDTQYF.

Concerning this clonotype: A much larger clone differs from this one at a single base, so this may be a read error. The chain links TRBV6-5 to TRBJ2-7; D possibly uses TRBD1 or TRBD2 (6 bases each). Germline CDR1 is MNHEY and CDR2 is SVGAGI. The CDR3 totals 12 residues. Written as DNA, the CDR3 is TGTACCAGCAAATCGGGGGCTGGCAGGGAGTTCTTC. This gives the protein CTSKSGAGREFF.

This clonotype was counted ten times or more. The V and J genes are TRBV12-3 or TRBV12-4 and TRBJ1-1; TRBD1 is a possible D gene (6 bases). Trimming stripped 6 bases from V and 2 bases from J, with 10 bases between. This CDR3 is 13 amino acids long. The CDR3 here is CASRLQGNTEAFF. CDR3 bases: TGTGCCAGCAGACTACAGGGTAACACTGAAGCTTTCTTT.

The CDR3 DNA sequence: TGTGCCAGCAGTTCTGGCAGGGGCGAAAGAGATACGCAGTATTTT. Protein: CASSSGRGERDTQYF. This sequence joins TRBV5-4 and TRBJ2-3; D is perhaps TRBD1 (6 bases). The CDR3 contains 15 residues. V lost 5 bases to trimming and J lost 5 bases, with 18 bases between them. Germline V gives CDR1 SGHNT, CDR2 YYREEE (reference sequence).